The rows below give T cell receptor beta chains drawn from one sample of a study of human T cells and chemical hapten exposure. Each CDR3 protein gets one entry after TCRdb re-called the RACE reads with MiXCR. The top ten clones hold roughly 2.6% of a sample with roughly 380,000 distinct CDR3 sequences, 4% to 6% of them seen once. The sequencing used whole blood, collected in connection with sensitization to the hapten diphenylcyclopropenone (DPC). Every receptor here comes from a woman aged 45-65 years with alopecia areata. Some clones in this sample may be carry-over from other donors' samples. CDR3s include the opening cysteine and the closing phenylalanine or tryptophan. The D gene is left open where the match is weak. Clone size is shown for a subset of rows, as once, few, many or a class of expanded clone.

-,TRBV5-6,TRBJ2-7,many,TGTGCCAGCAGCTTGGAGGGACACACCTACGAGCAGTACTTC,CASSLEGHTYEQYF
-,TRBV12-3/TRBV12-4,TRBJ2-5,many,TGTGCCAGCAGTTTCCCCAGCTTAGCCCAGTACTTC,CASSFPSLAQYF
-,TRBV4-1,TRBJ1-5,many,TGCGCCAGCAGCCAAGTCAGGGCAGGGGGCAATCAGCCCCAGCATTTT,CASSQVRAGGNQPQHF
-,TRBV5-6,TRBJ2-1,many,TGTGCCAGCAGCTTGGCGAGCCAGGGCGAAATGGTCTTC,CASSLASQGEMVF
TRBD2,TRBV6-4,TRBJ2-1,-,TGTGCCAGCAGTGACTCCCTGTCTAGCGGGGGGATCAATGAGCAGTTCTTC,CASSDSLSSGGINEQFF
-,TRBV27,TRBJ1-5,many,TGTGCCAGCAGTTTATCGTGGCAGGGATCTCAGCCCCAGCATTTT,CASSLSWQGSQPQHF
TRBD1,TRBV7-2,TRBJ2-5,many,TGTGCCAGCAGCGAGAACAGGGGGCGAGGGGCCCAGTACTTC,CASSENRGRGAQYF
TRBD1,TRBV6-5,TRBJ1-1,many,TGTGCCAGCACCGGGACAGGGGGCCGGGGCACTGAAGCTTTCTTT,CASTGTGGRGTEAFF
TRBD2,TRBV9,TRBJ2-3,once,TGTGCCAGCAGCGTAGGCGGGAGCCGAGATACGCAGTATTTT,CASSVGGSRDTQYF
-,TRBV6-5,TRBJ2-6,few,TGTGCCAGCAGTCGGTGGTGGCCCTCTGGGGCCAACGTCCTGACTTTC,CASSRWWPSGANVLTF
-,TRBV2,TRBJ2-7,many,TGTGCCAGCAGGCATCGGGCCTCCTACGAGCAGTACTTC,CASRHRASYEQYF
-,TRBV18,TRBJ2-5,-,TGTGCCAGCTCAAAGGCCAGGTACCAAGAGACCCAGTACTTC,CASSKARYQETQYF
-,TRBV7-9,TRBJ2-1,many,TGTGCCAGCAGCCCTGGGACTGCCGATGAGCAGTTCTTC,CASSPGTADEQFF
TRBD2,TRBV14,TRBJ2-7,many,TGTGCCAGCAGCCAAGATTCTAGCGGGAGGGCTTACGAGCAGTACTTC,CASSQDSSGRAYEQYF
-,TRBV4-2,TRBJ1-4,many,TGTGCCAGCAGCCAAGTGAGGGGCGGAGATGAAAAACTGTTTTTT,CASSQVRGGDEKLFF
TRBD1,TRBV20-1,TRBJ1-5,-,TGCAGTGCTAGAGATATTAAGGGACAGGGGCCACCGAGTCAGCCCCAGCATTTT,CSARDIKGQGPPSQPQHF
TRBD1,TRBV7-2,TRBJ1-6,-,TGTGCCAGCAGCTTAATAGCACAGGGGTATTCACCCCTCCACTTT,CASSLIAQGYSPLHF
-,TRBV4-3,TRBJ1-1,few,TGCGCCAGCAGCCAAGGTTACAGGGAAGGTACTGAAGCTTTCTTT,CASSQGYREGTEAFF
-,TRBV4-1,TRBJ2-2,-,TGCGCCAGCAGCCAAGAACTAGGGAAGCTGTTTTTT,CASSQELGKLFF
TRBD2,TRBV20-1,TRBJ2-3,few,TGCAGTGCTAGCCCTAGCGGGGGTTACACAGATACGCAGTATTTT,CSASPSGGYTDTQYF
-,TRBV5-1,TRBJ2-7,few,TGCGCCAGCAGCTCAGCCTCAGGGGCCTACGAGCAGTACTTC,CASSSASGAYEQYF
-,TRBV11-2,TRBJ2-1,many,TGTGCCAGCAGCTTAGAACGTGGGAGTGAGCAGTTCTTC,CASSLERGSEQFF
-,TRBV15,TRBJ1-5,many,TGTGCCACCAGCAGAGATAGAGGGGAGCATCAGCCCCAGCATTTT,CATSRDRGEHQPQHF
-,TRBV12-3/TRBV12-4,TRBJ2-3,many,TGTGCCAGCAGTGCCTCGGAGCTCAGCACAGATACGCAGTATTTT,CASSASELSTDTQYF
-,TRBV6-5,TRBJ1-1,-,TGTGCCAGCAGTTACTCGGGGTCCCCGTGGGACACTGAAGCTTTCTTT,CASSYSGSPWDTEAFF
-,TRBV5-4,TRBJ1-1,-,TGTGCCAGCAGCTGGAAGACGGCCATGAACACTGAAGCTTTCTTT,CASSWKTAMNTEAFF
-,TRBV7-9,TRBJ1-3,many,TGTGCCAGCAGCTTAGGGGACACACGTTCTGGAAACACCATATATTTT,CASSLGDTRSGNTIYF